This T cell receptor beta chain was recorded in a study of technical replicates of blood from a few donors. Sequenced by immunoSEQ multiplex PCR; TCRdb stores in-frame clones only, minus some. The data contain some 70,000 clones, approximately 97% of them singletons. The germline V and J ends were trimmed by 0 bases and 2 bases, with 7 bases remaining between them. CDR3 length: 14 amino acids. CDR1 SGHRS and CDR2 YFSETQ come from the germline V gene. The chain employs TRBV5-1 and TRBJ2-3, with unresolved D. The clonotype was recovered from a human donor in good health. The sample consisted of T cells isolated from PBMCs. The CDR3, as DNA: TGCGCCAGCAGCTTGGTACTTGCCACAGATACGCAGTATTTT. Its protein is CASSLVLATDTQYF.